These 20 T cell receptor beta chains were sequenced from one sample in a study of blood T cell repertoires in COVID-19 (dated by TCRdb to 2020 to 2022). Preparation of the library involved the immunoSEQ multiplex PCR assay. TCRdb provides this immuneACCESS table in a form limited to in-frame rearrangements. Some clones are lacking; in checked studies, under half of them reflect an unresolved V gene, and why the rest are absent is not known. In all, the sample holds over 70,000 clones, and about 89% of those were seen once. The ten largest clones represent 2.6% of the sample. Sequenced sample: peripheral blood. The receptors were gathered from a man aged 50-60 years with COVID-19, enrolled during active disease.

This chain connects TRBV5-1 to TRBJ1-2, with 8 positions matching TRBD1. V shed 0 bases and J 8 bases; nucleotides not matched to a gene: 9. Per germline, CDR1 SGHRS and CDR2 YFSETQ. This CDR3 region has 15 residues. The CDR3 reads CASSLVAGGADGYTF. The CDR3 DNA follows: TGCGCCAGCAGCTTGGTGGCAGGGGGCGCGGACGGCTACACCTTC.

This chain links TRBV5-1 with TRBJ2-3; D uncertain. The CDR3 has 15 amino acids. The V end was cut by 4 bases, the J end by 1 base, with 13 bases between. Germline lookup yields CDR1 SGHRS and CDR2 YFSETQ. CDR3 DNA: TGCGCCAGCAGCCGGCTAGGCCTTGGCACAGATACGCAGTATTTT. Translating it yields CASSRLGLGTDTQYF.

The gene calls are TRBV4-3 and TRBJ2-7, with 8 bases matching TRBD2. Germline-derived CDR1 and CDR2 are LGHNA and YSLEER. The CDR3 runs to 16 residues. V was pared by 1 base and J by 5 bases, with 10 bases of the junction left unmatched. The CDR3 here is CASSQGSGLAYNEQYF. The CDR3 DNA sequence: TGCGCCAGCAGCCAAGGATCAGGACTAGCATATAACGAGCAGTACTTC.

The V gene is TRBV1, the J gene TRBJ2-1; TRBD1 was called by the table and not checked on the DNA. TRBV1 is a pseudogene segment. This CDR3 comprises 19 residues. CDR3 sequence reads: CTSSQKNAFSGTGYNEQFF. The CDR3, as DNA: TGCACCAGCAGCCAAAAAAACGCCTTCAGCGGGACAGGGTACAATGAGCAGTTCTTC.

This sequence joins TRBV30 and TRBJ2-2; 7 bases fit TRBD2. The CDR3 totals 14 residues. V lost 7 bases to trimming and J lost 1 base; unmatched junction nucleotides: 6. The germline gives CDR1 GTSNPN, CDR2 SVGIG (reference sequence). The CDR3 sequence: CALSGAGNTGELFF. The CDR3 coding sequence is TGTGCCTTAAGCGGGGCCGGGAACACCGGGGAGCTGTTTTTT.

This clone was recorded a few times. The chain carries TRBV2 and TRBJ2-3; 8 nucleotides line up with TRBD2. Germline trimming cut 5 bases from V and 3 bases from J; bases unmatched to any gene: 10. The germline gives CDR1 SNHLY, CDR2 FYNNEI. This CDR3 is 16 amino acids long. The CDR3 bases are TGTGCCAGCAGTACTCCCAGCGGGAGAAGGACAGATACGCAGTATTTT. It specifies CASSTPSGRRTDTQYF. Full variable domain (outside the CDR3, taken from reference TRBV2 and TRBJ2-3): EPEVTQTPSHQVTQMGQEVILRCVPISNHLYFYWYRQILGQKVEFLVSFYNNEISEKSEIFDDQFSVERPDGSNFTLKIRSTKLEDSAMYFCASSTPSGRRTDTQYFGPGTRLTVL.

The V and J genes are TRBV5-1 and TRBJ1-5; 7 nucleotides align to TRBD1. Trimming took 3 bases from V and 7 from J; bases not matched to a gene: 4. This CDR3 spans 13 amino acids. CDR1 is SGHRS and CDR2 is YFSETQ in the germline V gene. CDR3 nucleotide sequence: TGCGCCAGCAGCTCGACAGGGACGCAGCCCCAGCATTTT. It translates to CASSSTGTQPQHF.

The chain has TRBV30 and TRBJ2-1, with 10 bases identical to TRBD2. The J segment lost 6 bases and the V segment lost 8 bases, leaving 7 bases of the junction unmatched. From germline, CDR1 is GTSNPN and CDR2 SVGIG (reference sequence). This CDR3 comprises 13 residues. Here the CDR3 DNA reads TGTGCCAGATCTAGCGGGAGTGGCAATGAGCAGTTCTTC. Its translation: CARSSGSGNEQFF.

The chain carries TRBV5-1 and TRBJ2-3; D possibly corresponds to TRBD1 (6 bases). The CDR3 sequence is 15 residues long. V was pared by 4 bases and J by 1 base, with 13 bases between. Germline V gene sequence: CDR1 SGHRS, CDR2 YFSETQ. CDR3 residues: CASSDQGIGTDTQYF. The CDR3 DNA is TGCGCCAGCAGCGACCAGGGGATCGGCACAGATACGCAGTATTTT.

The chain joins TRBV2 to TRBJ2-2; TRBD1 might be the D (5 bases). This CDR3 is built from 16 residues. V lost 3 bases, J lost 2 bases, and 13 bases lay in between. Looked up from germline, CDR1 is SNHLY and CDR2 is FYNNEI. The CDR3: CASSDRATANTGELFF. DNA of the CDR3: TGTGCCAGCAGTGACAGGGCTACAGCTAACACCGGGGAGCTGTTTTTT.

The chain has TRBV2 and TRBJ2-3, with TRBD2 matching over 12 bases. Germline-derived CDR1 and CDR2 are SNHLY and FYNNEI. The CDR3 has 18 amino acids. J gave up 4 bases and V 5 bases, and 13 bases lay outside the gene matches. CDR3 in DNA: TGTGCCAGCAGTCCGTATGAACTAGCGGGAGGTAACCCAGATACGCAGTATTTT. As protein: CASSPYELAGGNPDTQYF.

The V call is TRBV19, the J call TRBJ2-1; possibly TRBD2 for D (6 bases). CDR1 is LNHDA and CDR2 is SQIVND in the germline V gene (reference sequence). V was pared by 5 bases and J by 7 bases, with 18 bases between. The CDR3 is 15 residues long. CDR3 DNA: TGTGCCAGTAGTCCTGGCGGGGTCCCTGGGAATGAGCAGTTCTTC. This codes for CASSPGGVPGNEQFF.

This chain connects TRBV14 to TRBJ2-3, with TRBD2 matching 10 bases. Germline lookup yields CDR1 SGHDN and CDR2 FVKESK. The trim removed 4 bases at V and 8 bases at J, leaving 6 bases unmatched. This CDR3 is built from 14 residues. The CDR3 region is CASSRTSGGVTQYF. As DNA, the CDR3 is TGTGCCAGCAGCCGGACTAGCGGAGGGGTTACGCAGTATTTT.

The V call is TRBV19, the J call TRBJ2-2; no clear D. This CDR3 is built from 14 residues. Germline CDR1 LNHDA, CDR2 SQIVND (reference sequence). V was clipped by 4 bases and J by 1 base, with 7 bases between them. The CDR3 loop reads CASSTARNTGELFF. For the CDR3, the DNA is TGTGCCAGTAGTACTGCCAGGAACACCGGGGAGCTGTTTTTT.

A single count supports this clone. The V and J genes are TRBV5-1 and TRBJ2-2; 9 bases agree with TRBD1. The closer fit of TRBJ1-3 to the DNA end suggests the J call may be wrong. The germline CDR1 and CDR2 sequences are SGHRS and YFSETQ. CDR3 length: 16 residues. The CDR3 loop reads CASRRDRVSSGNTIYF. CDR3 DNA sequence: TGCGCCAGCAGAAGGGACAGGGTGAGCTCTGGAAACACCATATATTTT.

The rearrangement uses TRBV7-2 and TRBJ2-7; 8 positions match TRBD1. The CDR3 sequence is 13 residues long. CDR1 is SGHTA and CDR2 is FQGNSA in the germline V gene. J lost 4 bases, V lost 5 bases, and 4 bases had no gene match. This chain's CDR3 is CASSPRQGYEQYV. CDR3 sequence (DNA): TGTGCCAGCAGCCCAAGACAGGGGTACGAGCAGTACGTC.

The CDR3 loop reads CASSRLALETQYF. In DNA, the CDR3 is TGCGCCAGCAGTCGACTAGCGCTGGAGACCCAGTACTTC. This chain links TRBV10-2 with TRBJ2-5; 8 bases map to TRBD2. Germline-derived CDR1 and CDR2 are WSHSY and SAAADI. The CDR3 has 13 residues. V gave up 5 bases and J gave up 5 bases; unmatched junction bases: 4.

J is TRBJ1-1 and V is TRBV20-1; unclear D gene. The germline V and J ends were trimmed by 3 bases and 0 bases, with 8 bases remaining between them. Per germline, CDR1 DFQATT and CDR2 SNEGSKA (reference sequence). This CDR3 has 13 residues. CDR3 loop: CSASSVLNTEAFF. DNA of the CDR3: TGCAGTGCTAGTTCTGTCTTGAACACTGAAGCTTTCTTT.

The J gene is TRBJ1-2, the V gene TRBV4-1; D is unresolved. The CDR3 loop spans 11 amino acids. The germline gives CDR1 MGHRA, CDR2 YSYEKL. V was clipped by 1 base and J by 7 bases, with 4 bases between them. CDR3 nucleotides: TGCGCCAGCAGCCAAGGAGGTGGCTACACCTTC. This translates into CASSQGGGYTF.

The V gene is TRBV19, the J gene TRBJ1-1; the match to TRBD1 covers 7 bases. Losses at the gene ends were 10 bases for V and 6 bases for J; bases not matched to a gene: 8. The germline gives CDR1 LNHDA, CDR2 SQIVND (reference sequence). The length of the CDR3 is 12 residues. CDR3 amino acids: CATRQGGAEAFF. CDR3 nucleotide sequence: TGTGCCACTAGACAGGGAGGGGCTGAAGCTTTCTTT. Combining the CDR3 with reference TRBV19 and TRBJ1-1 gives the whole variable domain DGGITQSPKYLFRKEGQNVTLSCEQNLNHDAMYWYRQDPGQGLRLIYYSQIVNDFQKGDIAEGYSVSREKKESFPLTVTSAQKNPTAFYLCATRQGGAEAFFGQGTRLTVV.